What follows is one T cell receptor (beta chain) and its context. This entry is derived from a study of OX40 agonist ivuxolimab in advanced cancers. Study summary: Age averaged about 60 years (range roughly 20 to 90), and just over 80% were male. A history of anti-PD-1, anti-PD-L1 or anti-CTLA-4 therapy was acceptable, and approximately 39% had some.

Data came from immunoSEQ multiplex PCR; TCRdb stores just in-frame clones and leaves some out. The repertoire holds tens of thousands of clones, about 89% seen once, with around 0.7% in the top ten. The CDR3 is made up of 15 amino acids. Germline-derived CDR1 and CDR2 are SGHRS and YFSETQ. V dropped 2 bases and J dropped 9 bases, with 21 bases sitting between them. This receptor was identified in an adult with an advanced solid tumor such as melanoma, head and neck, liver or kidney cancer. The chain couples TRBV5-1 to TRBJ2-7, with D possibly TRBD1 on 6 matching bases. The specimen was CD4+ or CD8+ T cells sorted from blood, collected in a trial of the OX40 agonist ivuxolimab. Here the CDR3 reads CASSFTRDIVEVQYF. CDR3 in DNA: TGCGCCAGCAGCTTTACCCGGGACATCGTCGAGGTGCAGTACTTC. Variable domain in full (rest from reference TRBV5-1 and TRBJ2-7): KAGVTQTPRYLIKTRGQQVTLSCSPISGHRSVSWYQQTPGQGLQFLFEYFSETQRNKGNFPGRFSGRQFSNSRSEMNVSTLELGDSALYLCASSFTRDIVEVQYFGPGTRLTVT.